The clone carrying this TCR beta chain was seen repeatedly, ten times or more. Its antigen is unknown. The CDR3 contains 15 residues. V was clipped by 5 bases and J by 3 bases; unmatched bases: 6. Germline values: CDR1 SEHNR, CDR2 FQNEAQ (reference sequence). The data were obtained in a study of identical twins. Findings and caveats of the study: Out-of-frame TCR alpha sharing in monozygotic twins exceeded recombination model predictions. It was possible that invariant MAIT and iNKT cells partly confounded the zero-insertion analyses.

From the 5' RACE reads, TCRdb called clonotypes with MiXCR, one entry per CDR3 protein. The sample shows roughly 500,000 distinct CDR3 sequences, about 20% of them seen only once. Another study also made use of these data, one on T cells expressing NK-cell markers. This second study says: The authors derived TCR beta repertoires from sorted CD3+CD56+NKG2C+, CD3+CD56+NKG2C- and CD3+CD56-NKG2C+ T cells. Similarly, these clonotypes led the CD3+CD56-NKG2C+ fraction as well in a few donors.

The sequenced sample consisted of CD4+ T cells sorted from blood. The chain combines TRBV7-9 with TRBJ2-5; 10 bases match TRBD2. This receptor was obtained from a young woman in good health. The DNA of the CDR3 is TGTGCCAGCAGCCTAAAAACTAGCGGGAAAGAGACCCAGTACTTC. As protein: CASSLKTSGKETQYF.